The entry that follows covers one T cell receptor (beta chain) sequence. What it recognizes is unknown. Sequenced by immunoSEQ multiplex PCR; TCRdb stores in-frame clones only, minus some. Among about 26,000 clones listed, about 81% were seen once. Trimming shortened V by 3 bases and J by 4 bases, and 12 bases separated the two germline ends. This CDR3 comprises 14 residues. CDR1 is SGHDN and CDR2 is FVKESK in the germline V gene. This entry comes from a study of neoadjuvant nivolumab and ipilimumab in lung cancer. Study results and caveats: TCR clonality did not significantly correlate with pathologic tumor regression. Resected tumors had greater TCR richness and clonality than uninvolved lung.

This clonotype was obtained from an adult with non-small cell lung cancer. This rearrangement joins TRBV14 to TRBJ2-5, with D uncertain. Specimen: tumor tissue, collected after neoadjuvant nivolumab, alone or with ipilimumab, at or shortly before surgery. The CDR3 here is CASSHGSNRETQYF. CDR3 in DNA: TGTGCCAGCAGCCACGGTAGCAACCGAGAGACCCAGTACTTC.